This T cell receptor (beta chain) was obtained from a study of beta chain features in type 1 diabetes. Overall study results and limits: All four CD4+ subsets from Type 1 diabetes patients carried moderately but significantly shorter TCRB CDR3s. Naive, central memory and regulatory TCRB repertoires appeared more similar among patients than healthy donors.

Of the isolated RNA, all was reverse transcribed, and so the sequenced material was expressed TCRB transcripts. Produced via immunoSEQ multiplex PCR; TCRdb's table is partial and in-frame only. This table has under 150,000 clones, roughly 10% appearing once. Each population that was sorted was more than 95% pure. This clone came up a few times. No antigen is known for it. The specimen was central memory CD4+ T cells from blood. The receptor was isolated from a man under 40 with type 1 diabetes.

In DNA, the CDR3 is TGTGCCAGCTCCCCCGAGATTCAAGAGACCCAGTACTTC. This encodes CASSPEIQETQYF. The chain joins TRBV18 to TRBJ2-5; no reliable D call. The germline CDR1 and CDR2 sequences are KGHSH and LQKENI. This CDR3 has 13 residues. The V and J ends lost 6 bases and 2 bases respectively, with 10 bases between them.